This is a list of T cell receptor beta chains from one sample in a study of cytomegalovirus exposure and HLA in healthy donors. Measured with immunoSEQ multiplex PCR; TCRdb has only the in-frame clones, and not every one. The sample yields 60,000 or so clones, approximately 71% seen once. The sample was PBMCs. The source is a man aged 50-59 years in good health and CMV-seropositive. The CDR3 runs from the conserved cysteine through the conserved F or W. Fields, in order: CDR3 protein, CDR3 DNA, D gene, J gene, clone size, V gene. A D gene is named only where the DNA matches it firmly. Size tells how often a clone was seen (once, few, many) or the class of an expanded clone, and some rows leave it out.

CARSLKSIEAYSNQPQHF TGTGCCAGAAGCTTGAAATCTATCGAAGCTTATAGCAATCAGCCCCAGCATTTT . TRBJ1-5 . TRBV5-3
CASSPPGTGDYYGYTF TGTGCCAGCAGCCCCCCCGGGACAGGGGACTACTATGGCTACACCTTC TRBD1 TRBJ1-2 once TRBV9
CASSLELSFYGSPLHF TGCGCCAGCAGCTTGGAGTTATCGTTCTATGGTTCACCCCTCCACTTT . TRBJ1-6 . TRBV5-1
CASSLGRGWSGEEQYF TGCGCCAGCAGCTTGGGCCGGGGTTGGAGTGGGGAAGAGCAGTACTTC . TRBJ2-7 . TRBV5-1
CASSTRPGQGLYEQYF TGTGCCAGCAGCACGCGTCCGGGACAGGGTCTCTACGAGCAGTACTTC TRBD1 TRBJ2-7 few TRBV14
CSAAGGGLSFF TGCAGCGCTGCGGGGGGGGGACTGTCTTTCTTT . TRBJ1-1 . TRBV29-1
CASSERSVATNEKLFF TGCGCCAGCAGCGAGCGCTCAGTAGCAACTAATGAAAAACTGTTTTTT . TRBJ1-4 . TRBV4-3
CASKQASGSNYGYTF TGTGCCAGCAAACAGGCTTCGGGTTCTAACTATGGCTACACCTTC . TRBJ1-2 . TRBV2
CASSLGTSGPIKFF TGTGCCAGCAGTTTAGGGACTAGCGGCCCCATAAAGTTCTTC TRBD2 TRBJ2-1 . TRBV27
CASRDETGANYGYTF TGTGCCAGCAGGGACGAGACAGGAGCTAACTATGGCTACACCTTC . TRBJ1-2 . TRBV2
CSVVWGDGPLELFF TGCAGCGTTGTGTGGGGGGACGGCCCCCTGGAGCTGTTTTTT . TRBJ2-2 . TRBV29-1